The 22 T cell receptor beta chains below come from one sample, sequenced in a study of T cells in localized non-small cell lung cancer. Clones were read by immunoSEQ multiplex PCR, and TCRdb kept only the in-frame ones, dropping some. The data contain tens of thousands of clones, around 90% of them seen just once; the ten biggest clones take up around a sixth. The starting material was peripheral blood mononuclear cells, obtained before any cancer treatment. Source of these receptors: a man between 40 and 70 years old with stage III lung adenocarcinoma.

The chain recombines TRBV5-1 with TRBJ2-1; D possibly uses TRBD1 or TRBD2 (6 bases each). V was cut by 7 bases and J by 0 bases, with 17 bases left in between. CDR1 SGHRS and CDR2 YFSETQ come from the germline V gene. This CDR3 is 16 amino acids long. The CDR3 protein is CASQLTGDNSYNEQFF. CDR3 nucleotides: TGCGCCAGCCAACTAACGGGGGACAACTCCTACAATGAGCAGTTCTTC.

The rearrangement joins TRBV7-6 to TRBJ1-4; the D is unclear. The length of the CDR3 is 14 residues. In germline, CDR1 is SGHVS, CDR2 FNYEAQ. Trimming shortened V by 1 base and J by 8 bases, and 11 bases separated the two germline ends. The CDR3 sequence: CASSLDPAEEKLFF. The DNA of the CDR3 is TGTGCCAGCAGCTTAGATCCTGCCGAGGAAAAACTGTTTTTT.

DNA of the CDR3: TGTGCCAGCTCCCGCGGGGTGGGAGAGACCCAGTACTTC. Protein sequence: CASSRGVGETQYF. The rearrangement links TRBV6-6 to TRBJ2-5, with D tentatively TRBD2 (6 bases). The CDR3 covers 13 residues. V shed 8 bases and J shed 4 bases, with 14 bases lying between them. CDR1 and CDR2 from the germline V gene are MNHNY and SVGAGI (reference sequence).

J is TRBJ2-3 and V is TRBV30; 9 bases agree with TRBD2. Germline-derived CDR1 and CDR2 are GTSNPN and SVGIG (reference sequence). Unmatched junction bases numbered 9, after V lost 3 bases and J lost 8 bases. This CDR3 has 14 amino acids. The CDR3 sequence: CAWSLSGGQGTQYF. The DNA for the CDR3 is TGTGCCTGGAGCCTCAGCGGGGGGCAGGGTACGCAGTATTTT.

This chain joins TRBV9 and TRBJ1-6, with 7 bases fitting TRBD1. Germline CDR1 and CDR2: SGDLS and YYNGEE. After removal of 5 bases from V and 10 bases from J, the junction contained 9 bases not matched to a gene. CDR3 size: 14 residues. CDR3 in amino acids: CASSGRQGGSPLHF. The CDR3 DNA reads TGTGCCAGCAGTGGAAGACAGGGAGGATCACCCCTCCACTTT.

The chain has TRBV5-4 and TRBJ1-1; 8 nucleotides align to TRBD1. Germline CDR1 and CDR2: SGHNT and YYREEE (reference sequence). The CDR3 loop spans 14 amino acids. V trimming: 2 bases; J trimming: 5 bases; junction bases outside the gene matches: 5. The CDR3 DNA reads TGTGCCAGCAGCTTTTACAGGGGGGGAACTGAAGCTTTCTTT. Translating it yields CASSFYRGGTEAFF.

This clone was seen just once. CDR3 sequence reads: CASIFPGTGELFF. In DNA form, the CDR3 reads TGTGCCAGCATCTTTCCGGGGACCGGGGAGCTGTTTTTT. This sequence joins TRBV28 and TRBJ2-2; tentatively, D is TRBD2 (5 bases). In germline, CDR1 is MDHEN, CDR2 SYDVKM. The CDR3 length is 13 residues. Trimming removed 7 bases at V and 5 bases at J, with 11 bases between.

V and J are TRBV7-2 and TRBJ2-2; D is uncertain. The V end was cut by 5 bases, the J end by 1 base, with 5 bases between. Germline-derived CDR1 and CDR2 are SGHTA and FQGNSA. This CDR3 is built from 13 residues. Here the CDR3 reads CASSTWNTGELFF. CDR3 bases: TGTGCCAGCAGCACCTGGAACACCGGGGAGCTGTTTTTT.

CDR3 in DNA: TGTGCCAGCAGCGTAAGGGCTGGGAATGGAGAGACCCAGTACTTC. It specifies CASSVRAGNGETQYF. This rearrangement joins TRBV9 to TRBJ2-5, with D unclear. The germline V gene encodes CDR1 SGDLS and CDR2 YYNGEE. This CDR3 spans 15 amino acids. Trimming cost V 1 base and J 4 bases, with 14 bases left between them.

This clone was seen just once. The V and J genes are TRBV5-8 and TRBJ2-6; D gene ambiguous. The germline V gene encodes CDR1 SGHTS and CDR2 YDEGEE. The CDR3 runs to 13 residues. Trimming stripped 3 bases from V and 4 bases from J, with 5 bases between. CDR3: CASSYYGANVLTF. DNA for the CDR3: TGTGCCAGCAGCTATTACGGGGCCAACGTCCTGACTTTC.

The chain is built from TRBV7-2 and TRBJ2-1, with a tentative D call TRBD2 (6 bases). The V and J ends lost 5 bases and 9 bases respectively, with 14 bases between them. CDR1 and CDR2 from the germline V gene are SGHTA and FQGNSA. This CDR3 contains 13 residues. The chain's CDR3 is CASSATRGLEQFF. Written as DNA, the CDR3 is TGTGCCAGCAGCGCGACCCGGGGACTTGAGCAGTTCTTC.

The chain is built from TRBV7-9 and TRBJ2-2; the match to TRBD2 covers 9 bases. This CDR3 contains 17 residues. The germline CDR1 and CDR2 sequences are SEHNR and FQNEAQ (reference sequence). The J segment lost 4 bases and the V segment lost 6 bases, leaving 12 bases of the junction unmatched. CDR3 bases: TGTGCCAGCAGAAATCTAGCGGGGTCACCGGGCACCGGGGAGCTGTTTTTT. Protein product: CASRNLAGSPGTGELFF.

The V gene is TRBV6-9, the J gene TRBJ2-3, with D possibly TRBD2 on 6 matching bases. V dropped 3 bases and J dropped 0 bases, with 10 bases sitting between them. The CDR3 totals 15 residues. Per germline, CDR1 MNHGY and CDR2 SVAAGI. The CDR3 nucleotides are TGTGCCAGCAGTTACTCTGGGACTAGCACAGATACGCAGTATTTT. Residues: CASSYSGTSTDTQYF.

This rearrangement joins TRBV7-2 to TRBJ2-6; 11 positions match TRBD1. After removal of 5 bases from V and 2 bases from J, the junction contained 8 bases not matched to a gene. Germline V gene lookup returns CDR1 SGHTA and CDR2 FQGNSA. The CDR3 length is 18 residues. The DNA for the CDR3 is TGTGCCAGCAGCCCCCGGGACAGGGGGGGGCCTGGGGCCAACGTCCTGACTTTC. It translates to CASSPRDRGGPGANVLTF.

The J gene is TRBJ1-2, the V gene TRBV2, with a possible D match to TRBD1 (6 bases). The CDR3 consists of 13 residues. The germline V and J ends were trimmed by 6 bases and 3 bases, with 11 bases remaining between them. In germline, CDR1 is SNHLY, CDR2 FYNNEI. DNA of the CDR3: TGTGCCAGCAGGCAGGGGCTCGACTATGGCTACACCTTC. This translates into CASRQGLDYGYTF.

J is TRBJ1-6 and V is TRBV5-5; the D gene is possibly TRBD1 (5 bases). This CDR3 comprises 15 residues. The V gene's germline CDR1 is SGHKS and CDR2 YYEKEE (reference sequence). With 4 bases removed from V and 3 bases from J, the gap between germline ends came to 11 bases. The CDR3 here is CASSQTANYNSPLHF. CDR3 in DNA: TGTGCCAGCAGCCAGACAGCTAACTATAATTCACCCCTCCACTTT.

This chain uses TRBV11-2 with TRBJ1-5; D is uncertain. Germline V lookup: CDR1 SGHAT, CDR2 FQNNGV. The V end lost 1 base, the J end lost 0 bases, and 1 base lay between the germline ends. The CDR3 length is 13 residues. The CDR3 DNA reads as TGTGCCAGCAGCTTAGGTAGCAATCAGCCCCAGCATTTT. Its translation is CASSLGSNQPQHF.

This clone was detected once. The chain combines TRBV5-1 with TRBJ2-7; D possibly corresponds to TRBD2 (5 bases). V lost 0 bases and J lost 8, with 12 bases in between. In germline, CDR1 is SGHRS, CDR2 YFSETQ. The CDR3 spans 13 residues. The CDR3 DNA reads TGCGCCAGCAGCTTGGGGACTCTACAACAGCAGTACTTC. It codes for CASSLGTLQQQYF.

The chain recombines TRBV6-6 with TRBJ2-7; possibly TRBD1 or TRBD2 for D (5 bases each). Between the trimmed V and J ends, which lost 7 bases and 2 bases, there was a span of 9 bases. Germline assignment: CDR1 MNHNY and CDR2 SVGAGI (reference sequence). The CDR3 length is 12 residues. CDR3 DNA: TGTGCCAGCATTGGGGACGCCTACGAGCAGTACTTC. Encoded protein: CASIGDAYEQYF.

The J gene is TRBJ1-5, the V gene TRBV2; 10 positions agree with TRBD1. Germline loops: CDR1 SNHLY, CDR2 FYNNEI. The V segment lost 7 bases and the J segment 7 bases; nucleotides outside the gene matches: 10. This CDR3 comprises 15 residues. DNA of the CDR3: TGTGCCAGCACTCGGACGGGACAGGGGATACAGCCCCAGCATTTT. This translates into CASTRTGQGIQPQHF.

This chain joins TRBV9 and TRBJ2-1, with 12 bases fitting TRBD2. The length of the CDR3 is 17 residues. Trimming took 3 bases from V and 2 from J; bases not matched to a gene: 6. Germline V gene lookup returns CDR1 SGDLS and CDR2 YYNGEE. CDR3 DNA: TGTGCCAGCAGCGCCCCACTAGCGGGGGGCCCCTACAATGAGCAGTTCTTC. It encodes CASSAPLAGGPYNEQFF.

The chain couples TRBV4-1 to TRBJ2-7, with D unclear. Germline V gene lookup returns CDR1 MGHRA and CDR2 YSYEKL. CDR3 length equals 19 residues. With 0 bases removed from V and 5 bases from J, the gap between germline ends came to 26 bases. CDR3 sequence (DNA): TGCGCCAGCAGCCAAGAATGGGGTAGGGCCTCACAGCGATCCGACGAGCAGTACTTC. Translation: CASSQEWGRASQRSDEQYF.